This T cell receptor beta chain emerged from a study of shared T cell receptors in the human thymus. The method was immunoSEQ multiplex PCR; TCRdb's version includes in-frame clones alone and lacks a portion of them. Among hundreds of thousands of clones listed, more than 75% were seen once. CDR1 and CDR2 from the germline V gene are MDHEN and SYDVKM. Trimming removed 1 base at V and 0 bases at J, with 7 bases between. This CDR3 contains 15 residues. Separately, the same data were catalogued under a study of human thymus T cells.

Sequenced sample: thymocytes. This receptor was taken from a boy younger than two with a congenital heart defect. The V and J genes are TRBV28 and TRBJ1-5; D unclear. The CDR3 DNA reads TGTGCCAGCAGTTTATACAGAGATAGCAATCAGCCCCAGCATTTT. Translation: CASSLYRDSNQPQHF.